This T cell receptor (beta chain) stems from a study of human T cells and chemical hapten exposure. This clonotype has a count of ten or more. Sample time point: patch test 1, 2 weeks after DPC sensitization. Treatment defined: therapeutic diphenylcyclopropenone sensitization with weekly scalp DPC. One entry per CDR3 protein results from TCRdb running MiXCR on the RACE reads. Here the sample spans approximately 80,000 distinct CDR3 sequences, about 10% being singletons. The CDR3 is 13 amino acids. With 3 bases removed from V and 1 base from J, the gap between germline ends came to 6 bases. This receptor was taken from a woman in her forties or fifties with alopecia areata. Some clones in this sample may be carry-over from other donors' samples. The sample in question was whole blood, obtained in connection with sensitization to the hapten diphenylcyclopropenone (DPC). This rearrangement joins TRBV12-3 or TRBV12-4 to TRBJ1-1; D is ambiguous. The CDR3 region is CASSFRENTEAFF. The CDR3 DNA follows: TGTGCCAGCAGTTTTAGGGAGAACACTGAAGCTTTCTTT.